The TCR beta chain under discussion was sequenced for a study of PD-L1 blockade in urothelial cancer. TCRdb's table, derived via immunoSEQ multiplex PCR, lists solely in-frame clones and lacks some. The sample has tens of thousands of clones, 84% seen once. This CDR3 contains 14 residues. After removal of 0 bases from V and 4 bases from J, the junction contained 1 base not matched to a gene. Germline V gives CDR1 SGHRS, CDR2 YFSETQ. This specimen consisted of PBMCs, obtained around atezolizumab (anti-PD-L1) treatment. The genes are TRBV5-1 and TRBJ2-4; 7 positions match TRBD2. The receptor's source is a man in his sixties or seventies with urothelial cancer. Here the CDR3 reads CASSLEGGKNIQYF. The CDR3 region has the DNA TGCGCCAGCAGCTTGGAGGGAGGGAAAAACATTCAGTACTTC.